Listed here are 5 T cell receptor beta chains from one sample, sequenced in a study of blood T cell repertoires in COVID-19. Sequencing was performed with immunoSEQ multiplex PCR; in TCRdb, only in-frame clones are kept and a portion is missing. Of over 70,000 clones in the sample, about 88% are singletons; the top ten hold roughly 19%. What was sequenced was peripheral blood. These receptors were collected from a human donor in a cohort sampled during active COVID-19.

The rearrangement links TRBV29-1 to TRBJ1-1; a weak D match, TRBD1 (5 bases). The CDR3 is made up of 14 amino acids. V lost 4 bases and J 1 base, leaving 13 bases between the germline ends. The germline gives CDR1 SQVTM, CDR2 ANQGSEA. In DNA form, the CDR3 reads TGCAGCGTTGCCCACGCACAGGAGAACACTGAAGCTTTCTTT. Translated, it gives CSVAHAQENTEAFF. Full variable domain (outside the CDR3, taken from reference TRBV29-1 and TRBJ1-1): SAVISQKPSRDICQRGTSLTIQCQVDSQVTMMFWYRQQPGQSLTLIATANQGSEATYESGFVIDKFPISRPNLTFSTLTVSNMSPEDSSIYLCSVAHAQENTEAFFGQGTRLTVV.

The V gene is TRBV18, the J gene TRBJ2-7; 9 positions match TRBD1. Germline CDR1 is KGHSH and CDR2 is LQKENI. The CDR3 is 13 residues long. V was clipped by 6 bases and J by 7 bases; unmatched bases: 7. The CDR3 DNA is TGTGCCAGCTCCCCCGGGACAGGGAGGGAGCAGTACTTC. Translation gives CASSPGTGREQYF.

CDR3 DNA sequence: TGCAGCGTCCAGGACAGGGGGTCACCCCTCCACTTT. This translates into CSVQDRGSPLHF. V and J are TRBV29-1 and TRBJ1-6, with 10 bases identical to TRBD1. The CDR3 loop spans 12 amino acids. Germline lookup yields CDR1 SQVTM and CDR2 ANQGSEA. After removal of 6 bases from V and 10 bases from J, the junction contained 3 bases not matched to a gene.

The gene calls are TRBV19 and TRBJ1-2; D not certain. Trimming removed 5 bases at V and 7 bases at J, with 17 bases between. This CDR3 is 14 amino acids long. Germline loops: CDR1 LNHDA, CDR2 SQIVND (reference sequence). CDR3 protein: CASSLNGVLRGYTF. Here the CDR3 DNA reads TGTGCCAGTAGTTTGAACGGAGTTCTTCGTGGCTACACCTTC.

The CDR3 region has the DNA TGCAGCGGGGGGACAGGGGTCCCTTCCGGTGAAGCTTTCTTT. Translation gives CSGGTGVPSGEAFF. The chain employs TRBV29-1 and TRBJ1-1; 10 bases agree with TRBD1. Trimming cost V 7 bases and J 7 bases; bases outside gene matches: 12. CDR1 is SQVTM and CDR2 is ANQGSEA in the germline V gene. The CDR3 is made up of 14 amino acids.